What follows are 17 T cell receptor beta chains derived from one specimen sequenced in a study of early T cells in non-severe SARS-CoV-2 infection. TCRdb itself ran the 5' RACE reads through MiXCR, one entry per CDR3 protein. This table has about 110,000 distinct CDR3 sequences, about an eighth appearing once. The source material was whole blood. The receptors originated from an adult who was a healthcare worker with PCR-confirmed SARS-CoV-2 infection or an uninfected control (not recorded which).

CDR3 DNA: TGTGCCAGCAGTTCCCCGGACAGGATCGGAGACGGGGAGCTGTTTTTT. It specifies CASSSPDRIGDGELFF. This chain links TRBV6-5 with TRBJ2-2, with 7 bases lining up with TRBD1. Germline CDR1 reads MNHEY; CDR2 reads SVGAGI. The CDR3 length is 16 residues. V lost 4 bases, J lost 7 bases, and 12 bases stayed unmatched.

Many counts were recorded for this clonotype. The V gene is TRBV18, the J gene TRBJ2-7, with D perhaps assigned TRBD1 or TRBD2 (5 bases each). Trimming cost V 5 bases and J 3 bases, with 17 bases left between them. The CDR3 is 15 residues long. Germline V gene data show CDR1 as KGHSH and CDR2 as LQKENI. CDR3 sequence: CASSSPTGPVYEQYF. The CDR3 DNA is TGTGCCAGCTCATCGCCTACGGGACCAGTCTACGAGCAGTACTTC.

This clonotype was detected a few times. The J gene is TRBJ2-7, the V gene TRBV5-4; the D gene is possibly TRBD1 (5 bases). Trimming removed 0 bases from V and 2 bases from J, with 9 bases in between. Germline lookup yields CDR1 SGHNT and CDR2 YYREEE (reference sequence). The CDR3 runs to 14 residues. CDR3 region: CASSLGQRTYEQYF. The CDR3 bases are TGTGCCAGCAGCTTGGGACAGAGAACCTACGAGCAGTACTTC.

This clonotype was seen more than once but under ten times. V gene TRBV12-3 or TRBV12-4 combines with J gene TRBJ1-2; no firm D call. CDR3 length: 13 residues. Deletions cut 6 bases from V and 0 bases from J, with 8 bases between. The DNA of the CDR3 is TGTGCCAGCAGCCGACGGACTAACTATGGCTACACCTTC. Translated: CASSRRTNYGYTF.

This clonotype was found many times. The chain has TRBV6-5 and TRBJ1-5; D might be TRBD1 (5 bases). Germline CDR1 is MNHEY and CDR2 is SVGAGI. The CDR3 runs 15 residues. Between the trimmed V and J ends, which lost 2 bases and 2 bases, there was a span of 10 bases. The CDR3 DNA is TGTGCCAGCAGTTACGGCAGGGCTGGCAATCAGCCCCAGCATTTT. Translated: CASSYGRAGNQPQHF.

In this sample, this clonotype turned up a few times. The chain uses TRBV29-1 and TRBJ2-7; TRBD1 aligns across 7 bases. Trimming removed 3 bases from V and 5 bases from J; junction bases left unmatched: 7. Germline assignment: CDR1 SQVTM and CDR2 ANQGSEA. The CDR3 extends over 13 amino acids. Here the CDR3 reads CSVESDRADEQYF. The CDR3 bases are TGCAGCGTTGAGTCCGACAGGGCCGACGAGCAGTACTTC.

This clonotype came up a few times. This chain joins TRBV3-1 and TRBJ2-1; no firm D call. Trimming left V 0 bases short and J 5 bases short, with 8 bases between. The CDR3 extends over 14 amino acids. Germline V lookup: CDR1 LGHDT, CDR2 YNNKEL (reference sequence). CDR3 region: CASSQEWRNNEQFF. In nucleotides, the CDR3 is TGTGCCAGCAGCCAAGAGTGGAGAAACAATGAGCAGTTCTTC.

The chain joins TRBV12-3 or TRBV12-4 to TRBJ2-1; D uncertain. V gave up 4 bases and J gave up 5 bases, with 15 bases separating them. This CDR3 has 15 amino acids. CDR3 amino acids: CASSSAPGRNNEQFF. The CDR3 region has the DNA TGTGCCAGCAGTTCCGCCCCTGGTCGAAACAATGAGCAGTTCTTC.

This clonotype occurred a few times. The J gene is TRBJ2-3, the V gene TRBV12-3 or TRBV12-4; 11 bases align to TRBD2. V shed 5 bases and J 0 bases; nucleotides not matched to a gene: 25. The CDR3 sequence is 23 residues long. CDR3 coding DNA: TGTGCCAGCAGTAGGGGGGACCTACCCGTACGTCTAGCGGGAGGCCTTAGCACAGATACGCAGTATTTT. It is translated as CASSRGDLPVRLAGGLSTDTQYF.

The chain is built from TRBV5-1 and TRBJ1-4; D unclear. V was clipped by 6 bases and J by 5 bases, with 11 bases between them. Germline CDR1 is SGHRS and CDR2 is YFSETQ. The CDR3 sequence is 13 residues long. In DNA form, the CDR3 reads TGCGCCAGCATGGACGGAAGGAATGAAAAACTGTTTTTT. Amino acids: CASMDGRNEKLFF.

This clonotype was observed at least ten times. The gene calls are TRBV10-3 and TRBJ2-7; D not certain. The CDR3 sequence is 14 residues long. The germline V gene has CDR1 ENHRY and CDR2 SYGVKD. V dropped 2 bases and J dropped 0 bases, with 8 bases sitting between them. In DNA, the CDR3 is TGTGCCATCAGTGAGCCCAGTAGCTCCTACGAGCAGTACTTC. Amino acids: CAISEPSSSYEQYF.

The genes are TRBV19 and TRBJ2-2; no reliable D call. This CDR3 contains 14 residues. V lost 6 bases and J lost 3, with 11 bases in between. The germline gives CDR1 LNHDA, CDR2 SQIVND (reference sequence). The CDR3 nucleotides read TGTGCCAGTAGACTGATAACCTACACCGGGGAGCTGTTTTTT. Translation: CASRLITYTGELFF.

This clonotype appeared many times. The chain is built from TRBV27 and TRBJ1-2; D remains unclear. CDR3 length equals 14 residues. The V and J ends lost 2 bases and 3 bases respectively, with 10 bases between them. Germline V gene sequence: CDR1 MNHEY, CDR2 SMNVEV (reference sequence). This CDR3 reads CASSLTLSHYGYTF. In DNA, the CDR3 is TGTGCCAGCAGTTTAACACTCTCCCACTATGGCTACACCTTC.

This clonotype was observed a handful of times. V usage is TRBV29-1 and J usage is TRBJ2-5; maybe TRBD1 (5 bases). V was shortened by 3 bases and J by 4 bases, with 9 bases between the two germline ends. CDR3 length: 12 residues. The germline gives CDR1 SQVTM, CDR2 ANQGSEA. The CDR3 loop is CSVDKGSETQYF. The CDR3 DNA is TGCAGCGTTGATAAGGGGTCAGAGACCCAGTACTTC.

This clonotype was counted many times. The chain combines TRBV5-1 with TRBJ2-3; 11 nucleotides align to TRBD2. Losses at the gene ends were 2 bases for V and 2 bases for J; bases not matched to a gene: 1. This CDR3 region has 15 residues. Per the germline V gene, CDR1 is SGHRS and CDR2 is YFSETQ. The CDR3 sequence: CASSLLAGDTDTQYF. The CDR3 bases are TGCGCCAGCAGCTTACTAGCGGGGGACACAGATACGCAGTATTTT. The full variable domain, rest sourced from reference TRBV5-1 and TRBJ2-3, is KAGVTQTPRYLIKTRGQQVTLSCSPISGHRSVSWYQQTPGQGLQFLFEYFSETQRNKGNFPGRFSGRQFSNSRSEMNVSTLELGDSALYLCASSLLAGDTDTQYFGPGTRLTVL.

This clonotype was found a few times. The chain joins TRBV28 to TRBJ2-7, with 9 bases aligning to TRBD1. Germline CDR1 and CDR2: MDHEN and SYDVKM. CDR3 size: 14 residues. Trimming cost V 7 bases and J 5 bases; bases outside gene matches: 9. The CDR3 DNA is TGTGCCAGCACCCTTTCCCGGGACAGGGACGAGCAGTACTTC. Amino acids: CASTLSRDRDEQYF.

The chain couples TRBV20-1 to TRBJ2-5, with 12 bases identical to TRBD2. Trimming removed 3 bases from V and 4 bases from J; junction bases left unmatched: 0. CDR1 DFQATT and CDR2 SNEGSKA come from the germline V gene (reference sequence). The CDR3 length is 13 residues. CDR3 sequence (DNA): TGCAGTGCTAGGACTAGCGGGAGAGAGACCCAGTACTTC. Protein: CSARTSGRETQYF.